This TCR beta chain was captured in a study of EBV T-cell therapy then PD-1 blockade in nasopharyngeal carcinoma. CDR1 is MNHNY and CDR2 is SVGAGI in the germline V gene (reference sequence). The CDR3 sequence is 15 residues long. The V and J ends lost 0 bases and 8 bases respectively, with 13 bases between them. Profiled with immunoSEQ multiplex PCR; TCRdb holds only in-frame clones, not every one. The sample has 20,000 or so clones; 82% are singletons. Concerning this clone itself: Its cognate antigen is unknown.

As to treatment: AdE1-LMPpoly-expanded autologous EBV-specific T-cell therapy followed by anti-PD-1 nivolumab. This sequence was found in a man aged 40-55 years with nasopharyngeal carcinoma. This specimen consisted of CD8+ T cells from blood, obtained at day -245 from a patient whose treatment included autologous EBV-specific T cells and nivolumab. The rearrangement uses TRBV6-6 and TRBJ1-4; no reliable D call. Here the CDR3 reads CASSYSRISWEKLFF. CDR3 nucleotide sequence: TGTGCCAGCAGTTACTCGAGGATTTCCTGGGAAAAACTGTTTTTT.